The source of this TCR beta chain is a study of blood T cells in healthy people across ages. Points from the study as a whole: Conclusively comparing naive with antigen-experienced cells was impossible with unsorted PBMCs.

A second PCR of 7 to 11 cycles used a sample-barcoded 5' primer and a J-beta primer mix. Using its own MiXCR run on the 5' RACE reads, TCRdb lists one record per CDR3 protein. The sample includes some 1,500,000 distinct CDR3 sequences, 35% to 45% of them seen just once. As regards this clonotype: The antigen remains unidentified.

The study drew donors from healthy Caucasian individuals in Russia aged roughly 6 to 95. Per-sample PBMC isolation yielded at least 6.5 million cells. Germline V lookup: CDR1 LGHNA, CDR2 YSLEER. The CDR3 is 16 amino acids. V trimming: 1 base; J trimming: 7 bases; junction bases outside the gene matches: 7. The sample was blood. The source of this sequence is a woman aged 18-29 years in good health. The rearrangement links TRBV4-3 to TRBJ2-7; TRBD2 matches 13 bases. The CDR3 loop reads CASSQGGLAGTNEQYF. The CDR3 region has the DNA TGCGCCAGCAGCCAAGGGGGACTAGCGGGGACGAATGAGCAGTACTTC.